This T cell receptor (beta chain) is drawn from a study of STAT5B mutations in CD4+ large granular lymphocyte leukemia. TCRdb's copy holds only in-frame clones and misses some; the assay was immunoSEQ multiplex PCR. The sample lists about 35,000 clones; 65% to 70% were seen once. Material for sequencing was CD4+ T cells from blood buffy coats. This TCR derives from a human donor in good health.

CDR3 sequence (DNA): TGTGCCATCAGTGAGGGGACCCAGAGCTATGGCTACACCTTC. Its protein product is CAISEGTQSYGYTF. The rearrangement uses TRBV10-3 and TRBJ1-2, with D perhaps TRBD1 (5 bases). V was clipped by 2 bases and J by 4 bases, with 11 bases between them. The length of the CDR3 is 14 residues. Germline V gene sequence: CDR1 ENHRY, CDR2 SYGVKD.